This T cell receptor (beta chain) stems from a study of blood T cells in healthy people across ages. Extraction yielded at least 5.5 micrograms of total RNA per sample. Using a J-beta primer mix together with a sample-barcoded 5' primer, a second PCR was run for roughly 6 to 12 cycles. Each TCR beta cDNA got a 12-nucleotide random molecular identifier. Using its own MiXCR run on the 5' RACE reads, TCRdb lists one record per CDR3 protein. Of 1.5 million to 2 million distinct CDR3 sequences listed, roughly a third are singletons. After removal of 3 bases from V and 9 bases from J, the junction contained 8 bases not matched to a gene. Per germline, CDR1 MDHEN and CDR2 SYDVKM. The CDR3 totals 15 residues.

The source material was blood. This receptor was obtained from a woman between 25 and 40 years old in good health. The chain employs TRBV28 and TRBJ1-5; 10 bases fit TRBD1. The DNA of the CDR3 is TGTGCCAGCAGTTTGACAGGGGGCAAACTTATGCCCCAGCATTTT. This encodes CASSLTGGKLMPQHF.